This entry lists 4 T cell receptor beta chains sequenced from one sample in a study of cytomegalovirus exposure and HLA in healthy donors. Primers for the PCR totalled 60 Vbeta and 13 Jbeta. Repertoires were generated with immunoSEQ multiplex PCR, while TCRdb's copy carries only in-frame clones and drops some. The profile covers over 85,000 clones, with roughly three quarters appearing a single time and 6% to 8.5% taken by the ten largest. The sequenced sample was PBMCs. These receptors originate from a female donor in good health and CMV-seronegative.

V is TRBV7-9 and J is TRBJ1-3; D might be TRBD1 (5 bases). The CDR3 loop spans 16 amino acids. CDR1 and CDR2 (germline): SEHNR, FQNEAQ (reference sequence). V was cut by 3 bases and J by 4 bases, with 16 bases left in between. DNA of the CDR3: TGTGCCAGCAGCTTCAGCGGGACGCGAATCGGAAACACCATATATTTT. Translating gives CASSFSGTRIGNTIYF.

This clone was detected only once. The J gene is TRBJ2-7, the V gene TRBV27; tentative D call: TRBD2 (6 bases). The CDR3 runs 15 residues. Trimming stripped 3 bases from V and 0 bases from J, with 12 bases between. Germline-derived CDR1 and CDR2 are MNHEY and SMNVEV (reference sequence). CDR3 amino acids: CASSLEGTGSYEQYF. The CDR3 DNA reads as TGTGCCAGCAGTTTGGAGGGCACTGGCTCCTACGAGCAGTACTTC.

This clone has only a few counts. The chain has TRBV19 and TRBJ2-7; D may be TRBD2 (6 bases). CDR3 length equals 15 residues. Per germline, CDR1 LNHDA and CDR2 SQIVND (reference sequence). The V end was cut by 6 bases, the J end by 5 bases, with 20 bases between. The CDR3 nucleotides are TGTGCCAGTAGCCACCGCCGGGACTTAGTAGACGAGCAGTACTTC. It codes for CASSHRRDLVDEQYF.

The chain joins TRBV28 to TRBJ2-7; 11 nucleotides line up with TRBD2. This CDR3 contains 15 residues. Germline V CDR1 and CDR2: MDHEN, SYDVKM. With V trimmed by 1 base and J by 7 bases, 6 bases remained unmatched. CDR3 in amino acids: CASSLLAGGLGEQYF. The CDR3 region has the DNA TGTGCCAGCAGTTTATTAGCGGGAGGGCTAGGGGAGCAGTACTTC. Supplemented by reference TRBV28 and TRBJ2-7, the full variable domain reads DVKVTQSSRYLVKRTGEKVFLECVQDMDHENMFWYRQDPGLGLRLIYFSYDVKMKEKGDIPEGYSVSREKKERFSLILESASTNQTSMYLCASSLLAGGLGEQYFGPGTRLTVT.